This T cell receptor (beta chain) was documented in a study of cytomegalovirus exposure and HLA in healthy donors. The study, taken as a whole, reports: The study listed approximately 160 cytomegalovirus-associated TCR beta chains. It was reported that the classifier diagnosed cytomegalovirus status with high specificity and sensitivity in both the original and validation cohorts.

As regards this clone: Its target is unknown.

Use of 60 Vbeta and 13 Jbeta primers characterized the PCR. Assay used: immunoSEQ multiplex PCR; TCRdb lists only in-frame clones, some missing. The sample gives roughly 130,000 clones, around 67% of which show up once; 4.3% is in the top ten. CDR1 LNHDA and CDR2 SQIVND come from the germline V gene (reference sequence). Trimming stripped 7 bases from V and 1 base from J, with 10 bases between. CDR3 length: 13 amino acids. The sample consisted of PBMCs. This TCR was recovered from a man aged 18 to 30 in good health and CMV-seropositive. The chain carries TRBV19 and TRBJ1-1, with no clear D. This CDR3 reads CASTRHRNTEAFF. CDR3 DNA: TGTGCCAGTACGCGGCATAGGAACACTGAAGCTTTCTTT.